This TCR beta chain was sequenced for a study of T cells in Graves' hyperthyroidism and ophthalmopathy. This clonotype was seen a few times. Amplification of TCR beta CDR3 regions used RNA as the template. The HTBI set primed first-round TCR CDR3 RT-PCR. TCRdb redid the calling of the multiplex PCR reads with MiXCR, one entry per CDR3 protein. This sample carries nearly 250,000 distinct CDR3 sequences, approximately 24% of them seen once, and the ten largest clones take approximately 32%. The receptor was derived from a woman aged 40 to 50 with Graves' ophthalmopathy. The specimen sequenced was blood.

CDR3 in DNA: TGTGCCAGCAGCCAAGCCACGGGGGCGCCAGGCTATGGCTACACCTTC. Translation gives CASSQATGAPGYGYTF. The chain has TRBV3-1 and TRBJ1-2, with a tentative D call TRBD1 (6 bases). V was trimmed by 1 base and J by 4 bases, leaving 16 bases between them. The CDR3 is made up of 16 amino acids. Germline CDR1 LGHDT, CDR2 YNNKEL (reference sequence).